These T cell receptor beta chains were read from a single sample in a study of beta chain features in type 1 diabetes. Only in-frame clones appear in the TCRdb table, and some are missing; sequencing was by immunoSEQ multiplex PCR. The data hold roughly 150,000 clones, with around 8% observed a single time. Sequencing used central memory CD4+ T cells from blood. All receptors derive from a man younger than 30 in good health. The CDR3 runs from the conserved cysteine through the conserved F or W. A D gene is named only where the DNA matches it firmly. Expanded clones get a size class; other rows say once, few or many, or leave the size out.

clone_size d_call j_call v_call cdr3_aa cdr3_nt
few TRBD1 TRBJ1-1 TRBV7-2 CASVRDRVAEAFF TGTGCCAGTGTCCGGGACAGGGTAGCTGAAGCTTTCTTT
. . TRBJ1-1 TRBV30 CAWSDSRVTEAFF TGTGCCTGGAGCGACTCCAGGGTCACTGAAGCTTTCTTT
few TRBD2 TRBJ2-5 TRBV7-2 CASSPPTTSGEETQYF TGTGCCAGCAGCCCGCCGACGACTAGCGGGGAAGAGACCCAGTACTTC
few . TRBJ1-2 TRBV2 CASSEGLDGYTF TGTGCCAGCAGTGAGGGCCTCGATGGCTACACCTTC
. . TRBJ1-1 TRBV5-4 CASSRPGAVMNTEAFF TGTGCCAGCAGCCGGCCAGGGGCGGTGATGAACACTGAAGCTTTCTTT
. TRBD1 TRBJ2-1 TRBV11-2 CASSLNAGTVYEQFF TGTGCCAGCAGCTTAAACGCCGGGACAGTTTATGAGCAGTTCTTC
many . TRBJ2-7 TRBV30 CAWSVQVSYEQYF TGTGCCTGGAGTGTACAAGTCTCCTACGAGCAGTACTTC
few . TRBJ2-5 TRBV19 CASSDLSYQETQYF TGTGCCAGTAGTGATCTATCGTACCAAGAGACCCAGTACTTC
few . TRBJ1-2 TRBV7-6 CASSSGGGARVHGYTF TGTGCCAGCAGCTCAGGCGGCGGGGCCAGGGTCCATGGCTACACCTTC
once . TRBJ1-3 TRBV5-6 CASSLGGEPGNTIYF TGTGCCAGCAGCTTGGGGGGCGAACCTGGAAACACCATATATTTT
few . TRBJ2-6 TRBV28 CASSPDSSGANVLTF TGTGCCAGCAGCCCGGACAGCTCTGGGGCCAACGTCCTGACTTTC
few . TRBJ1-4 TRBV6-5 CASSFAGADEKLFF TGTGCCAGCAGTTTCGCGGGGGCTGATGAAAAACTGTTTTTT
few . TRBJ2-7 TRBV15 CATSSVRGGSYEQYF TGTGCCACCAGCAGTGTTAGGGGGGGGTCCTACGAGCAGTACTTC
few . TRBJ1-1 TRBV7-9 CASSSAGAGGEAFF TGTGCCAGCAGCTCGGCGGGGGCCGGTGGTGAAGCTTTCTTT
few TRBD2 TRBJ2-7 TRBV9 CASSVAAGLAGGPRVSVEQYF TGTGCCAGCAGCGTAGCCGCAGGACTAGCGGGAGGGCCTAGGGTGAGTGTCGAGCAGTACTTC
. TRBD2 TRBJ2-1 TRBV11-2 CASSLSGGVNEQFF TGTGCCAGCAGCTTATCGGGGGGTGTCAATGAGCAGTTCTTC
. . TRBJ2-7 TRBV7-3 CASSLVASSAAYEQYF TGTGCCAGCAGCTTAGTAGCTAGCTCGGCGGCCTACGAGCAGTACTTC
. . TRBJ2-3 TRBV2 CASSPQGGGTDTQYF TGTGCCAGCAGTCCCCAGGGGGGAGGTACAGATACGCAGTATTTT
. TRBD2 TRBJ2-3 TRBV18 CASSPPLAGGLYTQYF TGTGCCAGCTCACCACCGTTAGCGGGGGGCTTATATACGCAGTATTTT
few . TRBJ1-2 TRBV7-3 CASSLSRATYGYTF TGTGCCAGCAGCTTATCCAGGGCCACCTATGGCTACACCTTC
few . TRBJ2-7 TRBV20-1 CSWRGPYEQYF TGCAGTTGGCGGGGTCCCTACGAGCAGTACTTC
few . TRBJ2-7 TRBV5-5 CASSLVVTLDYEQYF TGTGCCAGCAGCCTCGTGGTGACTTTAGATTACGAGCAGTACTTC
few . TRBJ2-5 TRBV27 CASSQTNANRGGGETQYF TGTGCCAGCAGTCAAACGAACGCTAACAGGGGAGGTGGGGAGACCCAGTACTTC
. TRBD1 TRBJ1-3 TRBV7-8 CASSRDRDPGNTIYF TGTGCCAGCAGCCGCGACAGGGATCCTGGAAACACCATATATTTT
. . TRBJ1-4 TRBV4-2 CASSQDVAANEKLFF TGTGCCAGCAGCCAAGATGTTGCAGCTAATGAAAAACTGTTTTTT
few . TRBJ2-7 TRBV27 CASSSNSGLLQYF TGTGCCAGCAGTTCTAATTCGGGGTTGTTGCAGTACTTC
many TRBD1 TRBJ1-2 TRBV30 CAWGTVGYGYTF TGTGCCTGGGGGACAGTTGGTTATGGCTACACCTTC
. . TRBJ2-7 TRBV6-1 CASDRPEYYEQYF TGTGCCAGTGACAGACCCGAATATTACGAGCAGTACTTC
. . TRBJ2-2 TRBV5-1 CASSLVDRYGTPGSCFF .
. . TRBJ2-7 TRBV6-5 CASMPQGLDYEQYF TGTGCCAGCATGCCCCAGGGGTTAGACTACGAGCAGTACTTC
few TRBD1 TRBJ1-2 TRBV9 CASSVGGTAYSNYGYTF TGTGCCAGCAGCGTAGGAGGGACAGCGTATTCTAACTATGGCTACACCTTC
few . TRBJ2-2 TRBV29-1 CSGGEGAGELFF TGCAGCGGGGGAGAGGGAGCCGGGGAGCTGTTTTTT
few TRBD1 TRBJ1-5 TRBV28 CASSSTGEAQPQHF TGTGCCAGCAGTTCAACAGGGGAGGCTCAGCCCCAGCATTTT
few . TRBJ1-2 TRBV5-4 CASSLPSYKDGYTF TGTGCCAGCAGCTTGCCGTCGTACAAAGATGGCTACACCTTC
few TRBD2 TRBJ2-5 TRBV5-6 CASSLLAGGYQETQYF TGTGCCAGCAGCTTACTAGCGGGGGGGTACCAAGAGACCCAGTACTTC
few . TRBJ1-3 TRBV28 CASSASDRGNTIYF TGTGCCAGCAGTGCTTCTGACAGGGGAAACACCATATATTTT
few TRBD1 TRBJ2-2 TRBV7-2 CASSRQGTGELFF TGTGCCAGCAGCAGACAGGGGACCGGGGAGCTGTTTTTT
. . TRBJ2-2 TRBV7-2 CASRTMNTGELFF TGTGCCAGCAGAACTATGAACACCGGGGAGCTGTTTTTT
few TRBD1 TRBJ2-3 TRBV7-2 CATAKQGSKGTDTQYF TGTGCCACCGCTAAACAGGGGTCGAAGGGCACAGATACGCAGTATTTT
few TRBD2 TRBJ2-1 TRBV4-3 CASSQSLTGTRVYEQFF TGCGCCAGCAGCCAATCTTTAACCGGGACTAGGGTCTATGAGCAGTTCTTC
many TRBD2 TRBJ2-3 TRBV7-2 CASSWGGDQSTDTQYF TGTGCCAGCAGCTGGGGGGGTGATCAGAGCACAGATACGCAGTATTTT
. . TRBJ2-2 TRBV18 CASSTQGRDTGELFF TGTGCCAGCTCAACTCAGGGGCGCGACACCGGGGAGCTGTTTTTT
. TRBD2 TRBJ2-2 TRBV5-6 CASSFTGGNTGELFF TGTGCCAGCAGCTTTACGGGGGGGAACACCGGGGAGCTGTTTTTT
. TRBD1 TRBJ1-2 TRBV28 CASSVAGQSNTF TGTGCCAGCAGTGTCGCGGGACAGAGTAACACCTTC
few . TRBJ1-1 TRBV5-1 CASSFRGVGTEAFF TGTGCCAGCAGCTTTCGAGGTGTGGGCACTGAAGCTTTCTTT
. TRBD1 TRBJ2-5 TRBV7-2 CASSPDRVGETQYF TGTGCCAGCAGCCCAGACAGGGTAGGAGAGACCCAGTACTTC
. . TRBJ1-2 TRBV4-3 CASSQSQGIYGYTF TGCGCCAGCAGCCAAAGTCAGGGAATCTATGGCTACACCTTC
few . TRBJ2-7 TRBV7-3 CASSPMGGQGEQYF TGTGCCAGCAGCCCTATGGGCGGGCAAGGAGAGCAGTACTTC
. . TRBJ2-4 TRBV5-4 CASIPRETKNIQYF TGTGCCAGCATTCCCAGGGAAACTAAAAACATTCAGTACTTC
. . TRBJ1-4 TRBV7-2 CASSLGVGATNEKLFF TGTGCCAGCAGCTTAGGAGTCGGTGCAACTAATGAAAAACTGTTTTTT
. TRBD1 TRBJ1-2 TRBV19 CATQTGYGYTF TGTGCCACTCAGACAGGGTATGGCTACACCTTC
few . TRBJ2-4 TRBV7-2 CASSLVLVGVLAKNIQYF TGTGCCAGCAGCTTAGTGTTAGTCGGGGTCCTAGCCAAAAACATTCAGTACTTC
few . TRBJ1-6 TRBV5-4 CASSFSRGGGNSPLHF TGTGCCAGCAGCTTTTCTCGGGGAGGAGGTAATTCACCCCTCCACTTT
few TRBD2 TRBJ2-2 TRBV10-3 CAISDQSGGTGELFF TGTGCCATCAGTGATCAATCGGGGGGAACCGGGGAGCTGTTTTTT
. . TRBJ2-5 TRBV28 CASNRAQGQETQYF TGTGCCAGTAATAGAGCACAGGGACAAGAGACCCAGTACTTC
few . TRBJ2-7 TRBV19 CASSPTGSGEQYF TGTGCCAGTAGTCCTACAGGGAGCGGCGAGCAGTACTTC
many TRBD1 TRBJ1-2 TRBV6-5 CASSRQGYGYTF TGTGCCAGCAGTCGACAGGGGTATGGCTACACCTTC
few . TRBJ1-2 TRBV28 CASSPVGAGYGYTF TGTGCCAGCAGCCCGGTGGGGGCGGGTTATGGCTACACCTTC
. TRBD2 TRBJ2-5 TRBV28 CASRSGLVAGGQETQYF TGTGCCAGCAGGTCGGGACTCGTGGCGGGAGGGCAAGAGACCCAGTACTTC
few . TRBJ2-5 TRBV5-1 CASRPGSQETQYF TGCGCCAGCAGACCGGGATCCCAAGAGACCCAGTACTTC